The 32 T cell receptor delta chains listed next were all sequenced from one sample in a study of γδ T cells in repeated Plasmodium falciparum infection. TCRdb reanalyzed the multiplex PCR reads using CATT. The sample contains about 50,000 delta-chain clones, 1.5% to 2% of which appear only once. Flow sorting of PBMC yielded separate Vgamma9/Vdelta2+ and Vdelta2-negative gammadelta T cell populations for bulk repertoire analysis. The sequencing sample was made of gamma-delta T cells from blood. Receptors originate from a pool of human donors (malaria-infected and uninfected, not separated).

This clone appeared a few times. The protein TCRdb gives is from a much larger clone and does not agree with this DNA's translation at residue 5, likely a read error; the protein shown here comes from the DNA. The chain has TRDV2 and TRDJ1, with TRDD3 matching 11 bases. The J gene is absent in TCRdb and was assigned here via DNA matching to germline. V shed 3 bases, J shed 8 bases, and the junction held 7 bases outside the gene matches. This CDR3 comprises 14 residues. CDR1 is GEAIGNYY and CDR2 is EKD in the germline V gene. CDR3 in DNA: TGTGCCTGTGACGTGGTGGGGGATACGAAGAAACTCATCTTT. It is translated as CACDVVGDTKKLIF.

This clone has just a few counts. This probably arose from a read error, given a far larger clone one base away. Other DNA sequences in this sample translate to the same CDR3. This chain connects TRDV2 to TRDJ1, with 11 bases matching TRDD3. TCRdb leaves out the J gene; it was filled in here by matching the DNA to germline. The CDR3 is made up of 15 amino acids. CDR1 GEAIGNYY and CDR2 EKD come from the germline V gene. The CDR3 loop reads CACDPLGDTADKLIF. In DNA, the CDR3 is TGCGCCTGTGACCCCCTGGGGGATACAGCGGATAAACTCATCTTT.

Remarks on this clone: The protein given by TCRdb reflects a much larger clone and differs at residue 9 from this DNA's translation, likely from a read error; the protein shown is the DNA's translation. The chain recombines TRDV2 with TRDJ1; 10 bases line up with TRDD3. Assignment of the J gene here rests on matching the DNA to germline, because TCRdb gives none. This CDR3 region has 20 residues. Losses at the gene ends were 0 bases for V and 4 bases for J; bases not matched to a gene: 19. Germline loops: CDR1 GEAIGNYY, CDR2 EKD. The CDR3 DNA is TGTGCCTGTGACACCGGCACCACTCCTAGGTGGGGGATACATAGCGATAAACTCATCTTT. Amino acids: CACDTGTTPRWGIHSDKLIF.

This clone was seen ten or more times. A far larger clone differs by one base, so this is likely a read error. The sample contains more than one DNA sequence encoding this CDR3. The chain uses TRDV2 and TRDJ1; the match to TRDD3 covers 9 bases. The J gene, missing from TCRdb, was assigned here through DNA to germline matching. Germline CDR1 is GEAIGNYY and CDR2 is EKD. This CDR3 is 19 amino acids long. The CDR3 DNA sequence: TGCGCCTGTGACACCTTCCCGGCTCTGGGGGATCCTTTCACCGATAAACTCATCTTT. This gives the protein CACDTFPALGDPFTDKLIF.

As to this clone: TCRdb's protein, taken from a much larger clone, differs from this DNA's translation at residue 12, likely owing to a read error; the protein displayed comes from the DNA. The J gene is TRDJ1, the V gene TRDV1; 13 bases line up with TRDD3. TCRdb supplies no J gene; here it was assigned by aligning the nucleotide sequence to germline. CDR1 TSWWSYY and CDR2 QGS come from the germline V gene. CDR3 length: 25 amino acids. Trimming cost V 0 bases and J 3 bases; bases outside gene matches: 28. CDR3 protein: CALGELQSSYTETGGYASSPDKLIF. As DNA, the CDR3 is TGTGCTCTTGGGGAACTACAGTCTTCCTACACAGAAACTGGGGGATACGCGTCCTCCCCCGATAAACTCATCTTT.

This clone was recorded many times. The TCRdb record carries a much larger clone's protein, which differs from this DNA's translation at residue 8; a read error is the likely cause, and the protein listed here is the DNA translation. The chain links TRDV3 to TRDJ1, with TRDD2 matching over 8 bases. The CDR3 is 16 residues long. The J segment lost 7 bases and the V segment lost 2 bases, leaving 18 bases of the junction unmatched. The germline V gene encodes CDR1 TVYSNPD and CDR2 GDNSRS (reference sequence). DNA for the CDR3: TGTGCCTTTTATCGCCTTCCTATGGTTTGTGAAGGTAAACTCATCTTT. Protein sequence: CAFYRLPMVCEGKLIF. The full variable domain, with the rest looked up from reference TRDV3 and TRDJ1, is CDKVTQSSPDQTVASGSEVVLLCTYDTVYSNPDLFWYRIRPDYSFQFVFYGDNSRSEGADFTQGRFSVKHILTQKAFHLVISPVRTEDSATYYCAFYRLPMVCEGKLIFGKGTRVTVEP.

This clone was detected ten times or more. TCRdb's protein, taken from a much larger clone, differs from this DNA's translation at residue 12, likely owing to a read error; the protein displayed comes from the DNA. V and J are TRAV38-2/DV8 and TRDJ1; TRDD3 is a possible D gene (6 bases). The ends were cut back, 1 base at V and 0 bases at J, with 22 bases in the middle. Germline V gives CDR1 TSESDYY, CDR2 QEAYKQQN. CDR3 length: 19 residues. CDR3 amino acids: CAYRSQTWGLLLYTDKLIF. The CDR3 DNA reads TGTGCTTATAGGAGCCAAACCTGGGGACTGCTACTGTACACCGATAAACTCATCTTT.

This clone was seen ten or more times. The protein TCRdb gives is from a much larger clone and does not agree with this DNA's translation at residue 5, likely a read error; the protein shown here comes from the DNA. The chain combines TRDV3 with TRDJ1; D may be TRDD2 or TRDD3 (6 bases each). Germline CDR1 is TVYSNPD and CDR2 is GDNSRS (reference sequence). The CDR3 is made up of 18 amino acids. V was trimmed by 3 bases and J by 0 bases, leaving 26 bases between them. The CDR3 nucleotides read TGTGCCTTGAATTCTCCTACGTGGTGGGGGGCGTACACCGATAAACTCATCTTT. Translated, it gives CALNSPTWWGAYTDKLIF.

Notes on this clone: A far larger clone is only one base removed, so a read error is likely. The identical CDR3 is also encoded by other nucleotide sequences in the sample. This sequence joins TRDV1 and TRDJ1, with TRDD3 matching over 8 bases. TCRdb offers no J gene call, so here the DNA was matched to germline to obtain one. Germline loops: CDR1 TSWWSYY, CDR2 QGS. V trimming: 1 base; J trimming: 0 bases; junction bases outside the gene matches: 22. This CDR3 is 22 amino acids long. The CDR3 DNA reads as TGTGCTCTTGGGGAACCGCCTTCTGCGTACTGGGGGCCTTATCTGAACACCGATAAACTCATCTTT. Translating it yields CALGEPPSAYWGPYLNTDKLIF.

There are many counts of this clone. TCRdb's protein for this DNA is that of a much larger clone and differs from the translation at residue 12, likely a read error; the protein shown is the DNA translation. The genes are TRDV1 and TRDJ1; 8 bases agree with TRDD3. Per germline, CDR1 TSWWSYY and CDR2 QGS. This CDR3 has 22 residues. Losses at the gene ends were 4 bases for V and 0 bases for J; bases not matched to a gene: 25. CDR3: CALGAPIHRVPCWGKYTDKLIF. CDR3 DNA sequence: TGTGCTCTTGGGGCTCCTATCCACCGAGTCCCGTGCTGGGGGAAGTACACCGATAAACTCATCTTT.

This clone occurred many times. This probably arose from a read error, given a far larger clone one base away. Other DNA sequences in the same sample also yield this CDR3. The rearrangement joins TRDV2 to TRDJ1, with 8 nucleotides matching TRDD3. No J segment appears in TCRdb, so it was assigned here by matching the sequence to germline. There are 17 residues in the CDR3. Germline assignment: CDR1 GEAIGNYY and CDR2 EKD. The J segment lost 0 bases and the V segment lost 3 bases, leaving 11 bases of the junction unmatched. Here the CDR3 reads CACDPLGDLEHTDKLIF. CDR3 bases: TGTGCCTGTGACCCTCTGGGGGACCTGGAGCACACCGATAAACTCATCTTT.

About this clone: TCRdb has a much larger clone's protein, which differs at residue 7 from the translation of this DNA, likely because of a read error; what is shown is the protein translated from the DNA. The chain couples TRDV1 to TRDJ1; 7 bases fit TRDD3. The V segment lost 7 bases and the J segment 1 base; nucleotides outside the gene matches: 9. From germline, CDR1 is TSWWSYY and CDR2 QGS. The CDR3 has 15 residues. CDR3 DNA sequence: TGTGCTCTTGCAACTGGGGAATCGAGCACCGATAAACTCATCTTT. It codes for CALATGESSTDKLIF.

This clone appeared a few times. TCRdb shows a much larger clone's protein in place of this DNA's translation, and the two differ at residue 4, likely through a read error; the protein shown is translated from the DNA. This chain links TRDV3 with TRDJ1; 12 bases agree with TRDD3. The J gene, absent from TCRdb, was called here by matching the DNA to germline. Germline assignment: CDR1 TVYSNPD and CDR2 GDNSRS (reference sequence). J gave up 0 bases and V 4 bases, and 42 bases lay outside the gene matches. The CDR3 loop spans 27 amino acids. The CDR3 loop reads CASTRLTSYWVLGDTGALQLYTDKLIF. As DNA, the CDR3 is TGTGCCTCCACGAGACTAACTTCCTACTGGGTACTGGGGGATACCGGCGCGCTGCAGCTGTACACCGATAAACTCATCTTT.

With regard to this clone: A far larger clone is off by one base, so a read error is likely. Other DNA sequences within the sample encode an identical CDR3. The chain links TRDV1 to TRDJ1; D possibly corresponds to TRDD3 (6 bases). No J gene is reported in TCRdb; it was inferred here by comparing the DNA with germline. This CDR3 spans 24 amino acids. Germline V gene lookup returns CDR1 TSWWSYY and CDR2 QGS. This CDR3 is CALGELGYSITLGINRLYTDKLIF. The CDR3 DNA sequence: TGTGCCCTTGGGGAACTCGGTTATAGTATTACTTTGGGGATCAACCGATTGTACACCGATAAACTCATCTTT.

This clone has only a few counts. It is likely a read error: a sequence one base away is far more abundant. Other DNA sequences from this sample encode an identical CDR3 as well. The chain carries TRDV1 and TRDJ1; the D is unclear. TCRdb offers no J gene call, so here the DNA was matched to germline to obtain one. V was clipped by 5 bases and J by 2 bases, with 36 bases between them. The germline V gene has CDR1 TSWWSYY and CDR2 QGS. CDR3 length: 22 amino acids. The CDR3 sequence: CALGTAPKMPRDRALGTDKLIF. CDR3 nucleotide sequence: TGTGCTCTTGGGACCGCTCCCAAAATGCCGCGTGACAGGGCACTCGGGACCGATAAACTCATCTTT.

This clone was found many times. TCRdb lists the protein of a much larger clone for this DNA, which differs at residue 6, so this is likely a read error; the protein given here is translated from the DNA itself. The rearrangement joins TRDV1 to TRDJ1; the D gene is possibly TRDD3 (6 bases). V lost 3 bases to trimming and J lost 0 bases, with 41 bases between them. Germline-derived CDR1 and CDR2 are TSWWSYY and QGS. The CDR3 is 25 amino acids. CDR3 DNA sequence: TGTGCTCTTGGGGACGCTCCTAGGGGCAACTGGGTTCGTTCTCGTCTCAACTTCTACACCGATAAACTCATCTTT. This sequence encodes CALGDAPRGNWVRSRLNFYTDKLIF.

This clone has a count of ten or more. J is TRDJ3 and V is TRDV1; 13 bases match TRDD3. Since TCRdb gives no J gene, matching the DNA to germline was used here to assign it. This CDR3 region has 28 residues. V was clipped by 0 bases and J by 0 bases; unmatched bases: 26. Per germline, CDR1 TSWWSYY and CDR2 QGS. The CDR3 loop reads CALGELMWGDDTGGYADSFSWDTRQMFF. As DNA, the CDR3 is TGTGCTCTTGGGGAACTTATGTGGGGCGATGATACTGGGGGATACGCTGACTCCTTCTCCTGGGACACCCGACAGATGTTTTTC.

This clone has a handful of counts. TCRdb assigns this DNA the protein of a much larger clone, which departs from its translation at residue 18; this likely reflects a read error, and the protein shown comes from translating the DNA. J gene calling gave no result, while the V gene is TRAV38-2/DV8; the listed D gene, TRDD3, was not tested against the DNA. The germline CDR1 and CDR2 sequences are TSESDYY and QEAYKQQN. This CDR3 is built from 20 residues. CDR3 bases: TGTGCTTATAGGAGCTTCTACTTCCCCTGGGGATACTTGTACACCGATAAACGCATCTTT. Translation: CAYRSFYFPWGYLYTDKRIF.

This clone occurred many times. The translation of this DNA and the TCRdb protein of a much larger clone differ at residue 11, probably owing to a read error; the protein shown here is translated from the DNA. V is TRDV3 and J is TRDJ1; TRDD3 agrees at 10 bases. TCRdb lists no J gene, so it was determined here by aligning the DNA to germline. Per germline, CDR1 TVYSNPD and CDR2 GDNSRS (reference sequence). V was pared by 2 bases and J by 0 bases, with 24 bases of the junction left unmatched. CDR3 length: 21 amino acids. Here the CDR3 reads CAFSVLFYWGMRESYTDKLIF. The DNA of the CDR3 is TGTGCCTTTTCCGTCCTCTTTTACTGGGGGATGCGCGAGTCTTACACCGATAAACTCATCTTT.

Comments on this clone: A far larger clone is off by one base, so a read error is likely. The same CDR3 also results from other DNA sequences found in this sample. V usage is TRDV2 and J usage is TRDJ1; D gene uncertain. Matching the DNA to germline supplied the J gene, which TCRdb does not give. The V end was cut by 0 bases, the J end by 0 bases, with 16 bases between. CDR1 GEAIGNYY and CDR2 EKD come from the germline V gene. CDR3 length equals 17 residues. In nucleotides, the CDR3 is TGTGCCTGTGACACCCTCGGAGGGAACAAAAACACCGATAAACTCATCTTT. Protein: CACDTLGGNKNTDKLIF.

Comments on this clone: This probably arose from a read error, given a far larger clone one base away. In the same sample, other DNA sequences code for this CDR3. J gene calling gave no result, while the V gene is TRDV1; TRDD3 is the table's D call, not checked against the DNA. This CDR3 is built from 23 residues. Germline V gene sequence: CDR1 TSWWSYY, CDR2 QGS. The CDR3 DNA follows: TGTGCTCTTGGGGTCATCATCGGGGAACCTACTCGACTGGGGGATAGGTACACCGATAAACTCATCTTC. The encoded protein is CALGVIIGEPTRLGDRYTDKLIF.

As to this clone: TCRdb's listed protein matches a much larger clone and diverges from this DNA's translation at residue 3, likely through a read error; the protein shown comes from the DNA. The chain links TRDV1 to TRDJ1, with 12 nucleotides matching TRDD3. The J gene, absent from TCRdb, was called here by matching the DNA to germline. Germline assignment: CDR1 TSWWSYY and CDR2 QGS. The CDR3 covers 20 residues. DNA of the CDR3: TGTGCTTTTGGGGAACCATTGCCGACTCCAACTGGGGGATACCGCGATAAACTCATCTTT. Amino acids: CAFGEPLPTPTGGYRDKLIF.

The chain has TRDV2 and TRDJ1; 8 bases are a match to TRDD3. Matching the DNA to germline supplied the J gene, which TCRdb does not give. The germline CDR1 and CDR2 sequences are GEAIGNYY and EKD. Trimming at V came to 3 bases and at J to 0 bases, leaving 14 bases not matched to a gene. The CDR3 spans 18 residues. DNA for the CDR3: TGTGCCTGTGACCCCTTACTGGGGGGGGGGGAGAACACCGATAAACTCATCTTT. Translated: CACDPLLGGGENTDKLIF.

This clone was observed a few times. TCRdb's protein for this DNA is that of a much larger clone and differs from the translation at residue 14, likely a read error; the protein shown is the DNA translation. The chain combines TRDV1 with TRDJ1, with 8 bases that match TRDD3. After removal of 2 bases from V and 2 bases from J, the junction contained 16 bases not matched to a gene. There are 19 residues in the CDR3. Per the germline V gene, CDR1 is TSWWSYY and CDR2 is QGS. CDR3 sequence (DNA): TGTGCTCTTGGGGAAACTTTCCCTATCTGGGACTGGGGGACCGATAAACTCATCTTT. It yields the protein CALGETFPIWDWGTDKLIF.

This clone was found a few times. The protein held in TCRdb is that of a much larger clone and does not match this DNA's translation at residue 20, likely because of a read error; the protein shown is translated from the DNA. The rearrangement links TRDV3 to TRDJ1, with 12 positions matching TRDD3. The J gene, missing from TCRdb, was assigned here through DNA to germline matching. J gave up 0 bases and V 4 bases, and 42 bases lay outside the gene matches. In germline, CDR1 is TVYSNPD, CDR2 GDNSRS (reference sequence). The CDR3 has 27 residues. The CDR3 nucleotides read TGTGCCTCCCCGAGACTAACTTCCTACTGGGTACTGGGGGATACCGGCGCGCTGCAGCCGTACACCGATAAACTCATCTTT. Protein product: CASPRLTSYWVLGDTGALQPYTDKLIF.

This clone was seen more than once but under ten times. The amino acid sequence in TCRdb belongs to a much larger clone and departs from this DNA's translation at residue 11, likely a sequencing read error; the sequence shown is translated from the DNA. The genes are TRDV1 and TRDJ1, with 7 bases aligning to TRDD3. Here the J gene was assigned by germline matching of the DNA, as TCRdb has none. V dropped 0 bases and J dropped 0; count of bases not matched to a gene: 31. CDR3 length: 25 residues. Per the germline V gene, CDR1 is TSWWSYY and CDR2 is QGS. CDR3 in amino acids: CALGELRRFPVKVGGIGENTDKLIF. The CDR3 DNA sequence: TGTGCTCTTGGGGAACTTCGCCGGTTTCCTGTAAAGGTGGGGGGGATTGGGGAGAACACCGATAAACTCATCTTT.

This clone rates as medium-sized. This CDR3 is also generated by other DNA sequences in the sample. This chain links TRDV1 with TRDJ1, with TRDD3 matching over 7 bases. The CDR3 sequence is 17 residues long. Germline V gene sequence: CDR1 TSWWSYY, CDR2 QGS. The V segment lost 1 base and the J segment 8 bases; nucleotides outside the gene matches: 16. CDR3 loop: CALGEPTHPSGGQKLIF. The CDR3 region has the DNA TGTGCTCTTGGGGAACCAACTCATCCCTCTGGGGGCCAAAAACTCATCTTT.

This clone was detected a few times. This DNA translates differently at residue 12 from the TCRdb protein, which is that of a much larger clone; a read error is likely, and the protein shown is the DNA's own translation. The J gene was not called, though the V gene is TRDV3. Germline V gene lookup returns CDR1 TVYSNPD and CDR2 GDNSRS (reference sequence). The CDR3 runs 13 residues. CDR3 nucleotides: TGTGCCCACAGCCCACTGGGGTCACTTAAACTCACCTTT. Its translation: CAHSPLGSLKLTF.

As for this clone: This clone may be a read error of a much larger clone one base away. This sequence joins TRDV1 and TRDJ2; TRDD3 agrees at 11 bases. TCRdb offers no J gene call, so here the DNA was matched to germline to obtain one. Germline CDR1 is TSWWSYY and CDR2 is QGS. Unmatched junction bases numbered 19, after V lost 0 bases and J lost 1 base. This CDR3 region has 23 residues. This CDR3 is CALGELFGPPRYWGINLTAQLFF. The CDR3, as DNA: TGTGCTCTTGGGGAACTCTTCGGGCCCCCTAGATACTGGGGGATAAATTTGACAGCACAACTCTTCTTT.

This clone was observed a few times. A read error likely explains why the TCRdb protein, taken from a much larger clone, differs from this DNA's translation at residue 15; the protein shown is translated from the DNA. The chain employs TRDV2 and TRDJ1; 8 nucleotides align to TRDD3. TCRdb offers no J gene call, so here the DNA was matched to germline to obtain one. The CDR3 runs to 18 residues. Per the germline V gene, CDR1 is GEAIGNYY and CDR2 is EKD. In nucleotides, the CDR3 is TGTGCCTGTGACACCGTGGGTCCGGGGGATAGGGAAACCGATGAACTCATCTTT. It specifies CACDTVGPGDRETDELIF.

There are a few counts of this clone. The protein held in TCRdb is that of a much larger clone and does not match this DNA's translation at residue 12, likely because of a read error; the protein shown is translated from the DNA. This chain links TRDV1 with TRDJ1; tentatively, D is TRDD2 (6 bases). The J gene was not available in TCRdb and was assigned here by matching the DNA to germline segments. V dropped 0 bases and J dropped 0 bases, with 29 bases sitting between them. Germline V gene lookup returns CDR1 TSWWSYY and CDR2 QGS. The CDR3 spans 22 residues. The CDR3 nucleotides are TGTGCTCTTGGGGAACTGGGTCCTACGGTTCCAAAACTCTCCCGGGACACCGATAAACTCATCTTT. It encodes CALGELGPTVPKLSRDTDKLIF.

On this clone itself: TCRdb's protein, taken from a much larger clone, differs from this DNA's translation at residue 15, likely owing to a read error; the protein displayed comes from the DNA. The V and J genes are TRDV1 and TRDJ1; 10 bases line up with TRDD3. The germline V gene has CDR1 TSWWSYY and CDR2 QGS. The CDR3 totals 19 residues. This CDR3 is CALYPLWGISGTYTGKLIF. The CDR3 bases are TGTGCTCTTTACCCCCTCTGGGGGATATCTGGAACCTACACCGGTAAACTCATCTTT.